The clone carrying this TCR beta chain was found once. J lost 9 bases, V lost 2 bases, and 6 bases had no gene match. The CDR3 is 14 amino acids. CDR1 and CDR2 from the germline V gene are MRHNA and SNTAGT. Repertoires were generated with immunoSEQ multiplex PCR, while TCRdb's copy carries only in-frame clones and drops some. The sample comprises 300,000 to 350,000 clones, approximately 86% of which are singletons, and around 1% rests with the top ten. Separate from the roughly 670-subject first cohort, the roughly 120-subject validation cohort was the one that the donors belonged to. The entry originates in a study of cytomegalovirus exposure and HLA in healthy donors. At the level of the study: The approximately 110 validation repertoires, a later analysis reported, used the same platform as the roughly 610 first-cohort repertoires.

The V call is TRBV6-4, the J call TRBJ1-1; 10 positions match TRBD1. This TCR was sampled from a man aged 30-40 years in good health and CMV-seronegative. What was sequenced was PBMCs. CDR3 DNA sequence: TGTGCCAGCAGTGACGCTGGGACAGGGGTTAAAGCTTTCTTT. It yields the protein CASSDAGTGVKAFF.